The present T cell receptor (beta chain) was sequenced within a study of shared clonotypes between healthy human individuals. Study information: There were three CD4 naive, three CD4 memory, two CD8 naive and one CD8 memory plates per donor. Findings and caveats of the study: What naive subsets generally showed was a larger estimated richness than memory subsets showed.

Assay: immunoSEQ multiplex PCR; the TCRdb copy retains only in-frame clones and omits some. Of roughly 2.5 million clones listed, 90% to 95% were seen once; the top ten hold around 0.14%. Division of CD4+ cells produced a CD45RA+ naive subset and a CD45RA-negative memory subset. This clone was observed a single time. Its antigen is not identified. Specimen: naive CD4+ T cells sorted from blood. The sample's subset: CD45RA+ positively selected. The clonotype originates from a man between 18 and 35 years old in good health.

CDR3 sequence: CASSADRGGNYEQYF. DNA for the CDR3: TGTGCCAGCAGCGCGGACAGGGGAGGGAACTACGAGCAGTACTTC. The chain has TRBV2 and TRBJ2-7, with TRBD1 matching 9 bases. The J segment lost 3 bases and the V segment lost 6 bases, leaving 9 bases of the junction unmatched. This CDR3 is built from 15 residues. Germline CDR1 SNHLY, CDR2 FYNNEI.